Listed below are T cell receptor beta chains from one sample, sequenced in a study of OX40 agonist ivuxolimab in advanced cancers. Measured with immunoSEQ multiplex PCR; TCRdb has only the in-frame clones, and not every one. This sample has about 64,000 clones, with 85% found just once. The sample here was CD4+ or CD8+ T cells sorted from blood, taken in a trial of the OX40 agonist ivuxolimab. Receptors were obtained from an adult with an advanced solid tumor such as melanoma, head and neck, liver or kidney cancer. Each CDR3 is given with its conserved first and last residue. A D gene is named only where the DNA matches it firmly. Rows may omit the clone size; those that give it use once, few, many or a size class.

d_call	j_call	v_call	clone_size	cdr3_aa	cdr3_nt
TRBD1	TRBJ2-5	TRBV9	.	CASSVGTGGQETQYF	TGTGCCAGCAGCGTAGGGACAGGGGGCCAAGAGACCCAGTACTTC
TRBD1	TRBJ2-1	TRBV2	.	CASGNRGTSYNEQFF	TGTGCCAGCGGAAACAGGGGGACCTCCTACAATGAGCAGTTCTTC
TRBD1	TRBJ1-2	TRBV10-2	few	CASSDRGNYGYTF	TGCGCCAGCAGTGACAGGGGGAACTATGGCTACACCTTC
TRBD1	TRBJ2-2	TRBV5-8	.	CASSPGTGGPNTGELFF	TGTGCCAGCAGCCCCGGGACAGGGGGCCCGAACACCGGGGAGCTGTTTTTT
.	TRBJ2-1	TRBV5-4	.	CANHLEGGNEQFF	TGTGCCAATCACCTGGAGGGGGGCAATGAGCAGTTCTTC
.	TRBJ2-7	TRBV4-3	once	CASSLLYGEAYEQYF	TGCGCCAGCAGCCTCCTATATGGAGAAGCCTACGAGCAGTACTTC
.	TRBJ2-3	TRBV5-8	.	CASSSRLETNTQYF	TGTGCCAGCAGCTCTCGACTGGAAACTAATACGCAGTATTTT
.	TRBJ2-3	TRBV6-5	.	CASSYKGSDTQYF	TGTGCCAGCAGTTACAAGGGGTCAGATACGCAGTATTTT
.	TRBJ2-5	TRBV5-1	once	CATRTASQETQYF	TGCGCCACTAGGACAGCCAGCCAAGAGACCCAGTACTTC
.	TRBJ2-5	TRBV4-2	.	CASSLAEGTQETQYF	TGTGCCAGCAGCCTAGCGGAGGGAACACAAGAGACCCAGTACTTC
.	TRBJ2-7	TRBV28	.	CASGLTGRVEQYF	TGTGCCAGCGGCTTGACAGGGAGGGTCGAGCAGTACTTC
.	TRBJ2-7	TRBV6-5	.	CASRGGRGYEQYF	TGTGCCAGCAGGGGGGGCCGGGGCTACGAGCAGTACTTC
.	TRBJ2-3	TRBV5-1	once	CASSLGRNTDTQYF	TGCGCCAGCAGCTTGGGACGCAACACAGATACGCAGTATTTT
.	TRBJ2-7	TRBV5-6	.	CASSPGQPFFYEQYF	TGTGCCAGCAGCCCTGGGCAACCTTTTTTCTACGAGCAGTACTTC
.	TRBJ2-3	TRBV19	.	CASSPSGLNTQYF	TGTGCCAGTAGTCCCTCCGGGTTAAATACGCAGTATTTT
.	TRBJ1-6	TRBV10-3	.	CAISERDGSPLHF	TGTGCCATCAGTGAGCGGGATGGTTCACCCCTCCACTTT
TRBD2	TRBJ2-5	TRBV28	.	CASSDAREETQYF	TGTGCCAGCAGTGACGCGCGGGAGGAGACCCAGTACTTC
.	TRBJ2-3	TRBV7-3	.	CASSLKSPGTSTDTQYF	TGTGCCAGCAGCTTAAAATCCCCCGGGACCAGCACAGATACGCAGTATTTT
TRBD2	TRBJ2-1	TRBV29-1	.	CSVRTSVGGIHEQFF	TGCAGCGTGAGGACTAGCGTGGGGGGGATACATGAGCAGTTCTTC
TRBD1	TRBJ2-3	TRBV6-6	once	CASSYPGTEGTDTQYF	TGTGCCAGCAGTTACCCCGGGACAGAGGGCACAGATACGCAGTATTTT
TRBD1	TRBJ1-3	TRBV7-9	few	CASSQGGEGPGNTIYF	TGTGCCAGCAGCCAGGGGGGGGAAGGCCCTGGAAACACCATATATTTT
TRBD1	TRBJ2-6	TRBV6-4	.	CASSRDRSSGANVLTF	TGTGCCAGCAGCAGGGACAGATCCTCTGGGGCCAACGTCCTGACTTTC
.	TRBJ1-2	TRBV9	.	CASSPGTAKPYGYTF	TGTGCCAGCAGCCCCGGGACCGCTAAACCTTATGGCTACACCTTC
.	TRBJ1-2	TRBV27	few	CASSSTGRGDGYTF	TGTGCCAGCAGTTCCACCGGGAGGGGTGATGGCTACACCTTC
TRBD1	TRBJ1-6	TRBV30	.	CAWSAGQGAPSPLHF	TGTGCCTGGAGTGCGGGACAGGGGGCCCCATCGCCCCTCCACTTT
.	TRBJ1-1	TRBV30	.	CAWWDQNTEAFF	TGTGCCTGGTGGGACCAGAACACTGAAGCTTTCTTT
.	TRBJ1-4	TRBV5-1	.	CASSLASNEKLFF	TGCGCCAGCAGCTTGGCCTCCAATGAAAAACTGTTTTTT
.	TRBJ2-1	TRBV7-9	.	CASSLAHSEQFF	TGTGCCAGCAGCTTAGCGCACAGTGAGCAGTTCTTC
.	TRBJ2-1	TRBV28	.	CASSLARKQFF	TGTGCCAGCAGTTTGGCCCGAAAGCAGTTCTTC
.	TRBJ1-1	TRBV11-2	.	CASAFGGRIGTEAFF	TGTGCCAGCGCCTTCGGGGGCAGGATAGGCACTGAAGCTTTCTTT
TRBD1	TRBJ1-4	TRBV4-1	.	CASSLDRGRLFF	TGCGCCAGCAGCCTAGACAGGGGGCGACTGTTTTTT
.	TRBJ2-3	TRBV5-4	.	CASSTAGPPPTDTQYF	TGTGCCAGCAGCACCGCCGGACCTCCCCCCACAGATACGCAGTATTTT
TRBD1	TRBJ2-2	TRBV30	.	CAWSVGQGRTGELFF	TGTGCCTGGAGTGTAGGACAGGGGAGAACCGGGGAGCTGTTTTTT
.	TRBJ1-4	TRBV5-5	.	CASSEIGDSEKLFF	TGTGCCAGCAGCGAAATAGGGGATTCTGAAAAACTGTTTTTT
TRBD1	TRBJ1-2	TRBV2	.	CASSGTGDGYTF	TGTGCCAGCAGTGGGACAGGGGATGGCTACACCTTC
TRBD1	TRBJ1-1	TRBV28	.	CASTSWGQQAFF	TGTGCCAGCACCTCATGGGGACAGCAAGCTTTCTTT
.	TRBJ1-5	TRBV4-1	.	CASSQGDYSNQPQHF	TGCGCCAGCAGCCAAGGGGATTATAGCAATCAGCCCCAGCATTTT
TRBD1	TRBJ1-5	TRBV2	.	CASSSGTGSQPQHF	TGTGCCAGCAGTTCCGGGACAGGGAGTCAGCCCCAGCATTTT
TRBD2	TRBJ2-3	TRBV5-6	.	CASSLFPGGARDTQYF	TGTGCCAGCAGCTTGTTTCCGGGGGGGGCTCGAGATACGCAGTATTTT
.	TRBJ2-7	TRBV28	.	CASSFLQENYEQYF	TGTGCCAGCAGTTTCTTGCAGGAAAACTACGAGCAGTACTTC
.	TRBJ2-6	TRBV30	.	CAWGMDSSGANVLTF	TGTGCCTGGGGAATGGACAGCTCTGGGGCCAACGTCCTGACTTTC
TRBD1	TRBJ2-7	TRBV28	.	CASTPDRGYEQYF	TGTGCCAGCACTCCGGACAGGGGATACGAGCAGTACTTC
.	TRBJ1-1	TRBV18	few	CASSPIGGTEAFF	TGTGCCAGCTCACCTATAGGGGGCACTGAAGCTTTCTTT
.	TRBJ2-1	TRBV5-1	.	CASSLTDARYNEQFF	TGCGCCAGCAGCTTAACTGACGCAAGGTACAATGAGCAGTTCTTC
.	TRBJ2-7	TRBV2	few	CASSEALEGQYF	TGTGCCAGCAGTGAGGCCCTTGAGGGGCAGTACTTC
.	TRBJ2-4	TRBV9	.	CASSVGTDLAKNIQYF	TGTGCCAGCAGCGTAGGGACAGATCTAGCCAAAAACATTCAGTACTTC
.	TRBJ2-3	TRBV28	.	CATQGLDTQYF	TGTGCCACCCAGGGGCTGGATACGCAGTATTTT